This TCR beta chain is from a study of Graves' ophthalmopathy and Graves' hyperthyroidism. This clonotype has a handful of counts. Since a much larger clone is just one base distant, this may be a read error. The TCR beta CDR3 regions underwent amplification from RNA transcripts. A first-round RT-PCR used HTBI primers, followed by a second-round multiplex PCR. MiXCR, applied by TCRdb to the multiplex PCR reads, yields one record per CDR3 protein. Altogether 300,000 to 400,000 distinct CDR3 sequences are present, roughly 17% being singletons, with the ten largest covering 2% to 3%. Germline assignment: CDR1 GTSNPN and CDR2 SVGIG (reference sequence). This CDR3 has 14 amino acids. Hyperthyroidism was new, under 2 months, in patients aged 18 to 65.

The source of this sequence is an adult woman with stable Graves' hyperthyroidism. Sequencing input: peripheral blood. V and J are TRBV30 and TRBJ1-6, with D tentatively TRBD1 (5 bases). This CDR3 is CTWSVRWGNSPLHF. CDR3 bases: TGTACCTGGAGTGTCCGGTGGGGGAATTCACCCCTCCACTTT.